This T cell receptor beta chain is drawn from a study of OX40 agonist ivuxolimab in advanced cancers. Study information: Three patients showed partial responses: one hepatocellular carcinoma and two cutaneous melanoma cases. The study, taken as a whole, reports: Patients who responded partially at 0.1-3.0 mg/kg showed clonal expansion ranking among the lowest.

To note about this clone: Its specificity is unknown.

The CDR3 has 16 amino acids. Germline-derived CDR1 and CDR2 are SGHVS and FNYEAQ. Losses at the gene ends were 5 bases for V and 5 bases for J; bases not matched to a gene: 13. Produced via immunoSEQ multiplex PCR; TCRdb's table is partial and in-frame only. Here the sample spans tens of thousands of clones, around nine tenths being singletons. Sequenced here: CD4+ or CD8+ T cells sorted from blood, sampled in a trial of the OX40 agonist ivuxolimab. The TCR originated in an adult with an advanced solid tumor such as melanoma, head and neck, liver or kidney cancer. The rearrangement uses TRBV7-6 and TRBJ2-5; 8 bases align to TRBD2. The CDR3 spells CASSRGGAGDRETQYF. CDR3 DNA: TGTGCCAGCAGCCGAGGAGGAGCGGGAGATAGGGAGACCCAGTACTTC.